These 8 T cell receptor beta chains were sequenced from one sample in a study of Ad26.COV2.S vaccination and SARS-CoV-2 variants. As for treatment: roughly 18 received Ad26.COV2.S at low or high dose, single or two shots; about 5 received placebo; per-sample allocation not given. The study sampled participants on day 63 after the first vaccine or placebo injection. Profiled with immunoSEQ multiplex PCR; TCRdb holds only in-frame clones, not every one. Seen here are about 400,000 clones, around 92% observed once, and the top ten hold approximately 1.7%. The starting material was peripheral blood, obtained in a trial of Ad26.COV2.S vaccine versus placebo. The receptor source for this set is a person between 18 and 65 years old who received the Ad26.COV2.S COVID-19 vaccine or a placebo.

The chain joins TRBV2 to TRBJ2-1; tentative D call: TRBD2 (5 bases). The V gene's germline CDR1 is SNHLY and CDR2 FYNNEI. The CDR3 sequence is 13 residues long. V lost 11 bases and J lost 5, with 16 bases in between. CDR3 in DNA: TGTGCCGGCCGGGAACCCACAGACAATGAGCAGTTCTTC. It specifies CAGREPTDNEQFF.

J is TRBJ2-3 and V is TRBV24-1, with TRBD1 as a possible D gene (9 bases). The ends were cut back, 9 bases at V and 4 bases at J, with 19 bases in the middle. Germline CDR1 reads KGHDR; CDR2 reads SFDVKD. The CDR3 is made up of 15 amino acids. DNA of the CDR3: TGTGCCACCTCGAGCGGGGGACAGGGCGCAGATACGCAGTATTTT. It translates to CATSSGGQGADTQYF.

The chain combines TRBV5-1 with TRBJ2-1; TRBD1 matches 7 bases. The CDR3 has 15 residues. The germline V gene encodes CDR1 SGHRS and CDR2 YFSETQ. V was pared by 0 bases and J by 8 bases, with 8 bases of the junction left unmatched. CDR3 bases: TGCGCCAGCAGCTTGGCGTGGGGGCAGGGGGATGAGCAGTTCTTC. This gives the protein CASSLAWGQGDEQFF.

The chain uses TRBV19 and TRBJ1-3; 11 nucleotides agree with TRBD1. Germline lookup yields CDR1 LNHDA and CDR2 SQIVND (reference sequence). The CDR3 sequence is 16 residues long. Trimming cost V 3 bases and J 3 bases; bases outside gene matches: 4. This chain's CDR3 is CASSIGQGAGGNTIYF. CDR3 in DNA: TGTGCCAGTAGTATTGGACAGGGGGCTGGTGGAAACACCATATATTTT. Full variable domain (outside the CDR3, taken from reference TRBV19 and TRBJ1-3): DGGITQSPKYLFRKEGQNVTLSCEQNLNHDAMYWYRQDPGQGLRLIYYSQIVNDFQKGDIAEGYSVSREKKESFPLTVTSAQKNPTAFYLCASSIGQGAGGNTIYFGEGSWLTVV.

The J gene is TRBJ2-2, the V gene TRBV9; D unclear. Germline CDR1 SGDLS, CDR2 YYNGEE. This CDR3 has 14 residues. V was pared by 4 bases and J by 2 bases, with 9 bases between. The CDR3 reads CASSPSGNTGELFF. CDR3 nucleotide sequence: TGTGCCAGCAGCCCCTCGGGTAACACCGGGGAGCTGTTTTTT.

The chain employs TRBV7-8 and TRBJ1-3; weak D call: TRBD1 (5 bases). The CDR3 runs to 17 residues. Germline lookup yields CDR1 SGHVS and CDR2 FQNEAQ. V was trimmed by 5 bases and J by 0 bases, leaving 17 bases between them. The CDR3: CASSLGHRPFSGNTIYF. CDR3 DNA sequence: TGTGCCAGCAGCCTAGGCCACAGGCCTTTCTCTGGAAACACCATATATTTT.

This chain connects TRBV6-5 to TRBJ1-2; the D is unclear. The CDR3 sequence is 16 residues long. In germline, CDR1 is MNHEY, CDR2 SVGAGI. With 0 bases removed from V and 0 bases from J, the gap between germline ends came to 11 bases. In DNA form, the CDR3 reads TGTGCCAGCAGTTACTCGGGAGGGAAAGCTAACTATGGCTACACCTTC. Amino acid sequence: CASSYSGGKANYGYTF.

The chain is built from TRBV5-1 and TRBJ2-1; TRBD2 matches 11 bases. The ends lost 4 bases at V and 10 bases at J; junction bases unmatched: 7. Germline V CDR1 and CDR2: SGHRS, YFSETQ. This CDR3 region has 14 residues. The CDR3 nucleotides are TGCGCCAGCAGCCCGGGACTAGCGGCACGAGAGCAGTTCTTC. It encodes CASSPGLAAREQFF.